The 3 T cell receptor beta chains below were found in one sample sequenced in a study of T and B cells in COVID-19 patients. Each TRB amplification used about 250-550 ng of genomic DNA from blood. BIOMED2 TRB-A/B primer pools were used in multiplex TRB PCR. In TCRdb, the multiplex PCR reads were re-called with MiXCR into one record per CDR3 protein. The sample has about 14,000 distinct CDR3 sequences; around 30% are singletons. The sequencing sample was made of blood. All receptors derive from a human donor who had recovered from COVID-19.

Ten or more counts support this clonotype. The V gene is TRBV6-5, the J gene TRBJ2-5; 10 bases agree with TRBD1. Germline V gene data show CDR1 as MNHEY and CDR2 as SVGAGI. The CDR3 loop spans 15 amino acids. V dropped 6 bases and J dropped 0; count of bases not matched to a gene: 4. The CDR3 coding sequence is TGTGCCAGCAGCCGGGACAGGGGTAACCAAGAGACCCAGTACTTC. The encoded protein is CASSRDRGNQETQYF.

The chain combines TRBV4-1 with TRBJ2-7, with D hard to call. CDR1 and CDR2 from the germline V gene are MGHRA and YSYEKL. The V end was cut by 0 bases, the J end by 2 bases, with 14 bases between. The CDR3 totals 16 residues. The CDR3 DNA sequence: TGCGCCAGCAGCCAAGATAGCTCTATAGGTGCCTACGAGCAGTACTTC. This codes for CASSQDSSIGAYEQYF.

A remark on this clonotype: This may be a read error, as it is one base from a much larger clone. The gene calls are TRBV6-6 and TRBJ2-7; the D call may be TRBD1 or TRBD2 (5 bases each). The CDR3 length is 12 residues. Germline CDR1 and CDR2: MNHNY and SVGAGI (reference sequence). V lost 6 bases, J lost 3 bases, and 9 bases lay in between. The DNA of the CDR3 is TGTGCCAGCAGGGGACCCCACTACGAGCAGTACTTC. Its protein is CASRGPHYEQYF.